This is a list of T cell receptor beta chains from one sample in a study of cytomegalovirus exposure and HLA in healthy donors. Profiled with immunoSEQ multiplex PCR; TCRdb holds only in-frame clones, not every one. The table lists some 170,000 clones, 78% of them singletons, with 2.5% to 3% in the top ten. The sample consisted of PBMCs. Receptor source: a female donor in good health and CMV-seronegative. CDR3s include the opening cysteine and the closing phenylalanine or tryptophan. Fields, in order: V gene, D gene, clone size, J gene, CDR3 protein, CDR3 DNA. A D gene is named only where the DNA matches it firmly. Not every row has a clone size; where given, it reads once, few, many or a size class.

v_call: TRBV28; d_call: TRBD1; clone_size: NA; j_call: TRBJ1-2; cdr3_aa: CASRWTGRTTNYGYTF; cdr3_nt: TGTGCCAGCAGGTGGACAGGGCGAACCACTAACTATGGCTACACCTTC
v_call: TRBV5-1; d_call: TRBD2; clone_size: NA; j_call: TRBJ2-2; cdr3_aa: CASLPPGTSGLNTGELFF; cdr3_nt: TGCGCCAGCCTTCCCCCCGGGACTAGCGGTTTGAACACCGGGGAGCTGTTTTTT
v_call: TRBV9; d_call: TRBD2; clone_size: NA; j_call: TRBJ2-1; cdr3_aa: CASSVGTSNVDEQFF; cdr3_nt: TGTGCCAGCAGCGTAGGGACTAGCAATGTGGATGAGCAGTTCTTC
v_call: TRBV19; d_call: NA; clone_size: few; j_call: TRBJ1-1; cdr3_aa: CASSIGQTAHTEAFF; cdr3_nt: TGTGCCAGTAGTATAGGGCAGACAGCTCACACTGAAGCTTTCTTT
v_call: TRBV19; d_call: NA; clone_size: NA; j_call: TRBJ1-4; cdr3_aa: CASSIGAGSNEKLFF; cdr3_nt: TGTGCCAGTAGTATAGGAGCAGGGTCTAATGAAAAACTGTTTTTT
v_call: TRBV5-1; d_call: NA; clone_size: NA; j_call: TRBJ1-4; cdr3_aa: CASSLEDKHGGKLFF; cdr3_nt: TGCGCCAGCAGCTTGGAAGACAAGCACGGGGGAAAACTGTTTTTT
v_call: TRBV27; d_call: NA; clone_size: NA; j_call: TRBJ1-2; cdr3_aa: CASSLRGADGYTF; cdr3_nt: TGTGCCAGCAGTTTACGGGGGGCGGATGGCTACACCTTC
v_call: TRBV4-1; d_call: NA; clone_size: NA; j_call: TRBJ1-2; cdr3_aa: CASSQNRDYTF; cdr3_nt: TGCGCCAGCAGCCAAAACAGAGACTACACCTTC
v_call: TRBV4-1; d_call: NA; clone_size: NA; j_call: TRBJ1-2; cdr3_aa: CASSQGGGYGYTF; cdr3_nt: TGCGCCAGCAGCCAAGGGGGGGGCTATGGCTACACCTTC
v_call: TRBV5-1; d_call: NA; clone_size: NA; j_call: TRBJ2-7; cdr3_aa: CASSLGGDSLEQYF; cdr3_nt: TGCGCCAGCAGCTTGGGGGGGGACAGCCTAGAGCAGTACTTC
v_call: TRBV29-1; d_call: NA; clone_size: NA; j_call: TRBJ2-5; cdr3_aa: CSVDVGGGWETQYF; cdr3_nt: TGCAGCGTTGATGTAGGGGGGGGGTGGGAGACCCAGTACTTC
v_call: TRBV10-3; d_call: NA; clone_size: NA; j_call: TRBJ2-5; cdr3_aa: CAINPGQGGQETQYF; cdr3_nt: TGTGCCATCAACCCAGGACAGGGAGGGCAAGAGACCCAGTACTTC
v_call: TRBV2; d_call: TRBD1; clone_size: NA; j_call: TRBJ1-2; cdr3_aa: CASRHDRGWYGYTF; cdr3_nt: TGTGCCAGCAGGCACGACAGGGGATGGTATGGCTACACCTTC
v_call: TRBV6-1; d_call: NA; clone_size: NA; j_call: TRBJ1-5; cdr3_aa: CASRDTRDQPQHF; cdr3_nt: TGTGCCAGTCGGGACACTCGGGATCAGCCCCAGCATTTT
v_call: TRBV2; d_call: TRBD1; clone_size: NA; j_call: TRBJ1-2; cdr3_aa: CASSENRGNYGYTF; cdr3_nt: TGTGCCAGCAGCGAAAACAGGGGGAACTATGGCTACACCTTC
v_call: TRBV7-3; d_call: NA; clone_size: NA; j_call: TRBJ2-7; cdr3_aa: CSSSLVWRGPYEQYF; cdr3_nt: TGTTCCAGCAGCTTAGTGTGGCGGGGACCCTACGAGCAGTACTTC
v_call: TRBV7-9; d_call: TRBD1; clone_size: NA; j_call: TRBJ2-7; cdr3_aa: CASSLESQTGGYNEQYF; cdr3_nt: TGTGCCAGCAGCCTAGAGTCCCAAACAGGGGGCTACAACGAGCAGTACTTC
v_call: TRBV19; d_call: TRBD2; clone_size: NA; j_call: TRBJ2-2; cdr3_aa: CARIDGGRGRTGELFF; cdr3_nt: TGTGCCAGAATAGATGGCGGGAGAGGAAGAACCGGGGAGCTGTTTTTT
v_call: TRBV14; d_call: TRBD1; clone_size: NA; j_call: TRBJ2-1; cdr3_aa: CASSQTGTGSYNEQFF; cdr3_nt: TGTGCCAGCAGCCAAACCGGGACAGGCTCCTACAATGAGCAGTTCTTC
v_call: TRBV4-1; d_call: NA; clone_size: NA; j_call: TRBJ1-1; cdr3_aa: CASSQDRQGTEAFF; cdr3_nt: TGCGCCAGCAGCCAAGATCGGCAGGGTACTGAAGCTTTCTTT
v_call: TRBV2; d_call: TRBD1; clone_size: NA; j_call: TRBJ2-3; cdr3_aa: CASSPLQGADTQYF; cdr3_nt: TGTGCCAGCAGTCCCCTACAGGGGGCAGATACGCAGTATTTT
v_call: TRBV5-1; d_call: NA; clone_size: NA; j_call: TRBJ2-2; cdr3_aa: CASSLDSRVAGELFF; cdr3_nt: TGCGCCAGCAGCTTGGATTCACGGGTGGCCGGGGAGCTGTTTTTT
v_call: TRBV28; d_call: NA; clone_size: few; j_call: TRBJ2-3; cdr3_aa: CASSLWQTDTQYF; cdr3_nt: TGTGCCAGCAGTTTATGGCAGACAGATACGCAGTATTTT
v_call: TRBV28; d_call: NA; clone_size: NA; j_call: TRBJ1-3; cdr3_aa: CASSLSGGFGNTIYF; cdr3_nt: TGTGCCAGCAGTTTGAGCGGTGGATTTGGAAACACCATATATTTT
v_call: TRBV7-2; d_call: NA; clone_size: NA; j_call: TRBJ1-1; cdr3_aa: CASSLYSGIAFF; cdr3_nt: TGTGCCAGCAGCTTATATTCAGGTATCGCTTTCTTT
v_call: TRBV10-3; d_call: TRBD1; clone_size: NA; j_call: TRBJ2-1; cdr3_aa: CATSGRGLNEQFF; cdr3_nt: TGTGCCACCTCCGGCAGGGGGCTTAATGAGCAGTTCTTC
v_call: TRBV6-5; d_call: NA; clone_size: NA; j_call: TRBJ1-2; cdr3_aa: CASSYARHAGDGYTF; cdr3_nt: TGTGCCAGCAGTTACGCCAGGCACGCAGGGGATGGCTACACCTTC
v_call: TRBV27; d_call: TRBD1; clone_size: NA; j_call: TRBJ1-2; cdr3_aa: CASRPTGGAGGYTF; cdr3_nt: TGTGCCAGCAGACCTACAGGGGGCGCAGGGGGCTACACCTTC
v_call: TRBV19; d_call: NA; clone_size: NA; j_call: TRBJ2-2; cdr3_aa: CASTPTGLNTGELFF; cdr3_nt: TGTGCCAGTACCCCGACAGGACTGAACACCGGGGAGCTGTTTTTT
v_call: TRBV9; d_call: NA; clone_size: few; j_call: TRBJ2-3; cdr3_aa: CASSGAPTDTQYF; cdr3_nt: TGTGCCAGCAGTGGGGCCCCCACAGATACGCAGTATTTT
v_call: TRBV29-1; d_call: NA; clone_size: NA; j_call: TRBJ1-2; cdr3_aa: CSVAQLEGYTF; cdr3_nt: TGCAGCGTTGCGCAACTAGAAGGCTACACCTTC
v_call: TRBV4-3; d_call: NA; clone_size: NA; j_call: TRBJ2-1; cdr3_aa: CASSRETPGKNEQFF; cdr3_nt: TGCGCCAGCAGCCGAGAAACCCCGGGAAAGAATGAGCAGTTCTTC
v_call: TRBV5-1; d_call: NA; clone_size: NA; j_call: TRBJ1-2; cdr3_aa: CASSLALETAYGYTF; cdr3_nt: TGCGCCAGCAGCTTGGCCTTAGAGACAGCTTATGGCTACACCTTC
v_call: TRBV9; d_call: NA; clone_size: few; j_call: TRBJ1-3; cdr3_aa: CASSPQAGEGFSGNTIYF; cdr3_nt: TGTGCCAGCAGCCCACAGGCGGGGGAAGGGTTCTCTGGAAACACCATATATTTT
v_call: TRBV14; d_call: NA; clone_size: NA; j_call: TRBJ2-2; cdr3_aa: CASSQARGSTGELFF; cdr3_nt: TGTGCCAGCAGCCAAGCCCGGGGAAGCACCGGGGAGCTGTTTTTT
v_call: TRBV6-5; d_call: TRBD2; clone_size: few; j_call: TRBJ2-1; cdr3_aa: CASSYGTSGGNEQFF; cdr3_nt: TGTGCCAGCAGTTATGGGACTAGCGGGGGCAATGAGCAGTTCTTC
v_call: TRBV6-6; d_call: TRBD1; clone_size: NA; j_call: TRBJ2-7; cdr3_aa: CASRTPGQGYEQYF; cdr3_nt: TGTGCCAGCAGGACTCCGGGACAGGGCTACGAGCAGTACTTC
v_call: TRBV18; d_call: TRBD1; clone_size: few; j_call: TRBJ1-3; cdr3_aa: CASSPSTGSSSGNTIYF; cdr3_nt: TGTGCCAGCTCACCCTCGACAGGGTCTAGCTCTGGAAACACCATATATTTT
v_call: TRBV11-2; d_call: NA; clone_size: many; j_call: TRBJ1-2; cdr3_aa: CASSSRGYGYTF; cdr3_nt: TGTGCCAGCAGCTCACGAGGGTATGGCTACACCTTC
v_call: TRBV4-3; d_call: TRBD2; clone_size: once; j_call: TRBJ2-1; cdr3_aa: CASSHLLAEQSNEQFF; cdr3_nt: TGCGCCAGCAGCCACTTACTAGCGGAGCAGTCCAATGAGCAGTTCTTC
v_call: TRBV27; d_call: TRBD2; clone_size: once; j_call: TRBJ2-6; cdr3_aa: CASSPHTGEGFSGANVLTF; cdr3_nt: TGTGCCAGCAGTCCCCACACGGGGGAGGGCTTCTCTGGGGCCAACGTCCTGACTTTC
v_call: TRBV7-6; d_call: NA; clone_size: NA; j_call: TRBJ2-7; cdr3_aa: CASSLARAEMSYEQYF; cdr3_nt: TGTGCCAGCAGCTTAGCGCGGGCAGAGATGTCCTACGAGCAGTACTTC
v_call: TRBV29-1; d_call: TRBD1; clone_size: NA; j_call: TRBJ1-4; cdr3_aa: CSAVQGVYEKLFF; cdr3_nt: TGCAGCGCCGTACAGGGGGTCTATGAAAAACTGTTTTTT
v_call: TRBV6-6; d_call: NA; clone_size: few; j_call: TRBJ1-1; cdr3_aa: CASSYPTQGVTEAFF; cdr3_nt: TGTGCCAGCAGTTACCCAACCCAGGGTGTCACTGAAGCTTTCTTT
v_call: TRBV6-5; d_call: NA; clone_size: NA; j_call: TRBJ2-7; cdr3_aa: CASRAGSESSYEQYF; cdr3_nt: TGTGCCAGCCGTGCGGGATCTGAGAGCTCCTACGAGCAGTACTTC
v_call: TRBV7-9; d_call: TRBD2; clone_size: NA; j_call: TRBJ2-3; cdr3_aa: CASSLSGREDTQYF; cdr3_nt: TGTGCCAGCAGCCTTAGCGGGAGGGAAGATACGCAGTATTTT
v_call: TRBV5-4; d_call: TRBD2; clone_size: NA; j_call: TRBJ2-3; cdr3_aa: CASSLRLAEFGTQYF; cdr3_nt: TGTGCCAGCAGCTTAAGACTAGCTGAGTTCGGTACGCAGTATTTT
v_call: TRBV7-2; d_call: TRBD1; clone_size: NA; j_call: TRBJ1-1; cdr3_aa: CASSLWTGPNTEAFF; cdr3_nt: TGTGCCAGCAGCTTATGGACAGGACCGAACACTGAAGCTTTCTTT
v_call: TRBV10-1; d_call: TRBD1; clone_size: NA; j_call: TRBJ1-5; cdr3_aa: CASRDRVVNQPQHF; cdr3_nt: TGCGCCAGCCGGGACAGGGTAGTGAATCAGCCCCAGCATTTT
v_call: TRBV5-1; d_call: TRBD2; clone_size: NA; j_call: TRBJ2-2; cdr3_aa: CASSGLSGRNTGELFF; cdr3_nt: TGCGCCAGCAGCGGGCTTAGCGGGCGAAACACCGGGGAGCTGTTTTTT
v_call: TRBV28; d_call: TRBD1; clone_size: NA; j_call: TRBJ1-1; cdr3_aa: CASSLPIGTVGAFF; cdr3_nt: TGTGCCAGCAGTTTACCCATCGGGACAGTTGGAGCTTTCTTT
v_call: TRBV29-1; d_call: TRBD2; clone_size: NA; j_call: TRBJ2-2; cdr3_aa: CSANGGSAGELFF; cdr3_nt: TGCAGCGCCAACGGGGGGTCGGCCGGGGAGCTGTTTTTT
v_call: TRBV7-8; d_call: NA; clone_size: NA; j_call: TRBJ2-5; cdr3_aa: CASSSEGGETQYF; cdr3_nt: TGTGCCAGCAGCTCTGAGGGGGGGGAGACCCAGTACTTC
v_call: TRBV29-1; d_call: NA; clone_size: NA; j_call: TRBJ1-1; cdr3_aa: CSVVTTGNRKAFF; cdr3_nt: TGCAGCGTTGTCACCACAGGGAATAGGAAAGCTTTCTTT
v_call: TRBV19; d_call: NA; clone_size: NA; j_call: TRBJ1-3; cdr3_aa: CASRRTVDSGNTIYF; cdr3_nt: TGTGCCAGTAGGCGGACAGTCGACTCTGGAAACACCATATATTTT